These T cell receptor beta chains were read from a single sample in a study of blood T cell repertoires in COVID-19. Using immunoSEQ multiplex PCR, the repertoire was profiled, and TCRdb retains in-frame clones only, with some absent. The sample gives approximately 82,000 clones, roughly 90% of which show up once; 0.95% to 1.5% is in the top ten. The source material was PBMCs or T cells enriched from blood (not recorded which). Source of these receptors: a woman between 45 and 60 years old with acute COVID-19. CDR3s include the opening cysteine and the closing phenylalanine or tryptophan. A D gene is named only where the DNA matches it firmly. Clone size is not always given. Where it is, it says once, few, many or a class for expanded clones.

TRBJ2-1,TRBV7-2,TRBD2,.,TGTGCCAGCAGCTCCCGACTAGCGGGAGGGTCAAATGAGCAGTTCTTC,CASSSRLAGGSNEQFF
TRBJ2-1,TRBV7-6,.,.,TGTGCCAGCAGCCCCAGGGGGCGGGAGGGCCCGGGGAATGAGCAGTTCTTC,CASSPRGREGPGNEQFF
TRBJ2-3,TRBV7-9,.,once,TGTGCCAGCAGCTTAATGTCGGATACGCAGTATTTT,CASSLMSDTQYF
TRBJ1-2,TRBV18,TRBD1,.,TGTGCCAGCTCAACATTTACAGGGGGCTCGTCTTACTATGGCTACACCTTC,CASSTFTGGSSYYGYTF
TRBJ1-1,TRBV29-1,TRBD1,.,TGCAGCGCGTCTTATCCCGGGACAGGGGGCGTGAGGACTGAAGCTTTCTTT,CSASYPGTGGVRTEAFF
TRBJ2-5,TRBV25-1,.,.,TGTGCCAGCAGTGAATGGCTCCAGGGAGGAGAGACCCAGTACTTC,CASSEWLQGGETQYF
TRBJ2-7,TRBV11-3,TRBD1,once,TGTGCCAGCAGCCAATTAGGGGGGACAGGGACGTACGAGCAGTACTTC,CASSQLGGTGTYEQYF
TRBJ2-2,TRBV7-9,.,.,.,CASILGGTGELFF
TRBJ2-7,TRBV18,TRBD1,.,TGTGCCAGCTCATCTCAACCGCCAACCGGGACAGGGGGCTCCGAGCAGTACTTC,CASSSQPPTGTGGSEQYF
TRBJ1-6,TRBV7-3,TRBD1,once,TGTGCCAGCAGCTCCGGACAGGGTGAGAATTCACCCCTCCACTTT,CASSSGQGENSPLHF
TRBJ2-7,TRBV30,.,.,TGTGCCTGGGGGTCATTTCAGGGCACTTACGAGCAGTACTTC,CAWGSFQGTYEQYF
TRBJ2-1,TRBV9,TRBD2,.,TGTGCCAGCAGCCCTTCGACTAGCGGGAGTGGGGAGCAGTTCTTC,CASSPSTSGSGEQFF